This T cell receptor beta chain was sequenced in a study of T cell responses to AZD1222 COVID-19 vaccine. Only in-frame clones appear in the TCRdb table, and some are missing; sequencing was by immunoSEQ multiplex PCR. The sample consists of approximately 210,000 clones, about nine tenths of them appearing once. This TCR derives from an adult who received the AZD1222 COVID-19 vaccine. Material: peripheral blood, obtained 28 days after the second AZD1222 dose.

The CDR3 region has the DNA TGTGCCAGCAGCTTAGCTACAGGGGTTCAGACCCAGTACTTC. This translates into CASSLATGVQTQYF. V and J are TRBV7-2 and TRBJ2-5; 7 nucleotides align to TRBD1. Germline CDR1 reads SGHTA; CDR2 reads FQGNSA. The trim removed 0 bases at V and 6 bases at J, leaving 4 bases unmatched. The CDR3 sequence is 14 residues long.